The 7 T cell receptor beta chains reported below all come from one sample, sequenced in a study of cytomegalovirus exposure and HLA in healthy donors. PCR amplification relied on 60 Vbeta primers (plus 13 Jbeta primers). Only in-frame clones appear in the TCRdb table, and some are missing; sequencing was by immunoSEQ multiplex PCR. The sample consists of around 110,000 clones, 81% of them appearing once. Input material: PBMCs. Receptor source: a woman in her twenties or thirties in good health and CMV-seronegative.

V usage is TRBV10-1 and J usage is TRBJ2-5; D is possibly TRBD2 (5 bases). The V end was cut by 2 bases, the J end by 5 bases, with 15 bases between. Germline V gene lookup returns CDR1 WNHNN and CDR2 SYGVQD (reference sequence). CDR3 length: 15 amino acids. The CDR3 DNA follows: TGCGCCAGCAGTGAGGACCGTGAGACGGGGGAGACCCAGTACTTC. Its translation: CASSEDRETGETQYF.

DNA for the CDR3: TGTGCCAGCAGAAAAAGCGACTACGAGCAGTACTTC. It specifies CASRKSDYEQYF. V usage is TRBV11-2 and J usage is TRBJ2-7; D ambiguous. Germline loops: CDR1 SGHAT, CDR2 FQNNGV. The CDR3 length is 12 residues. Trimming cost V 6 bases and J 3 bases, with 9 bases left between them.

The V call is TRBV5-4, the J call TRBJ1-2; 9 bases fit TRBD1. V dropped 4 bases and J dropped 4; count of bases not matched to a gene: 8. From germline, CDR1 is SGHNT and CDR2 YYREEE (reference sequence). This CDR3 comprises 15 residues. CDR3 amino acids: CASSPTGGAGYGYTF. The DNA for the CDR3 is TGTGCCAGCAGCCCTACAGGGGGCGCGGGCTATGGCTACACCTTC.

V gene TRBV5-1 combines with J gene TRBJ2-1; weak D call: TRBD2 (5 bases). Per germline, CDR1 SGHRS and CDR2 YFSETQ. The germline V and J ends were trimmed by 0 bases and 1 base, with 14 bases remaining between them. CDR3 length: 17 residues. The CDR3 loop is CASSLGSGVYSYNEQFF. The DNA of the CDR3 is TGCGCCAGCAGCTTGGGGTCCGGGGTTTATTCCTACAATGAGCAGTTCTTC.

The genes are TRBV18 and TRBJ1-1; TRBD1 aligns across 7 bases. The CDR3 extends over 13 amino acids. V was clipped by 4 bases and J by 8 bases; unmatched bases: 7. Germline V lookup: CDR1 KGHSH, CDR2 LQKENI. DNA of the CDR3: TGTGCCAGCTCACAGGGACAGTTCCGGGAAGCTTTCTTT. This codes for CASSQGQFREAFF.

Note on this clone: This sample also contains other DNA sequences that code for the same CDR3. J is TRBJ2-7 and V is TRBV27, with 9 bases that match TRBD1. Unmatched junction bases numbered 6, after V lost 8 bases and J lost 1 base. Germline V gene data show CDR1 as MNHEY and CDR2 as SMNVEV (reference sequence). The CDR3 is 14 residues long. CDR3 in amino acids: CASQTGTGSYEQYF. As DNA, the CDR3 is TGTGCCAGCCAAACCGGGACAGGGTCCTACGAGCAGTACTTC.

The V call is TRBV7-8, the J call TRBJ2-7, with D perhaps matching TRBD2 (6 bases). CDR1 is SGHVS, CDR2 FQNEAQ, per germline. The CDR3 has 13 residues. Trimming took off 6 bases at V and 7 bases at J, with 16 bases between the two ends. The CDR3 coding sequence is TGTGCCAGCAGTCCTAGTCGGAGGGAAGAGCAGTACTTC. Its translation: CASSPSRREEQYF.